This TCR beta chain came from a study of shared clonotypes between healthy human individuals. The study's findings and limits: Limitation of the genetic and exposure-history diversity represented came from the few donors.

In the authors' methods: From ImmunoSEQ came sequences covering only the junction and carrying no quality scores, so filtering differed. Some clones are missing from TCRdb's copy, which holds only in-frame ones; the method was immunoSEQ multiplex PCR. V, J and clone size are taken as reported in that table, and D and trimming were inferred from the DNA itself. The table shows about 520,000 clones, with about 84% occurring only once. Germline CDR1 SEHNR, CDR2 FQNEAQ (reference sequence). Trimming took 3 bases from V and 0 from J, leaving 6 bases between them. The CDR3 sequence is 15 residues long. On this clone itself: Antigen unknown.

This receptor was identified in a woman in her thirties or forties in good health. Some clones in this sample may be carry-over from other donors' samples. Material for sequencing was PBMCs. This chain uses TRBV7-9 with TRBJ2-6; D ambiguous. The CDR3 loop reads CASSFAISGANVLTF. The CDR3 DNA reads TGTGCCAGCAGCTTCGCGATCTCTGGGGCCAACGTCCTGACTTTC.